The sequence of this TCR beta chain was determined in a study of a mutant IDH1 vaccine in newly diagnosed glioma. Measured with immunoSEQ multiplex PCR; TCRdb has only the in-frame clones, and not every one. Seen here are 40,000 to 55,000 clones, roughly 80% observed once, and the top ten hold roughly 6.3%. Time point denoted: week 35, safety follow-up. Doses of 300 ug of mutant IDH1 20-mer peptide were given with topical imiquimod. CDR1 is SGHRS, CDR2 YFSETQ, per germline. The CDR3 runs to 8 residues. Deletions cut 5 bases from V and 7 bases from J, with 0 bases between. Concerning this clone itself: Its antigen is not known.

The TCR was taken from a middle-aged man with glioma. The sample here was PBMCs, taken from a glioma patient whose treatment included an IDH1 peptide vaccine. The chain has TRBV5-1 and TRBJ2-5; D unclear. CDR3 in DNA: TGCGCCAGCAGGACCCAGTACTTC. This encodes CASRTQYF.